One and the same sample provided the 26 T cell receptor beta chains below, sequenced in a study of T cell responses to AZD1222 COVID-19 vaccine. TCRdb keeps only in-frame clones here, not all; method: immunoSEQ multiplex PCR. Of 90,000 to 100,000 clones listed, 70% to 85% were seen once; the top ten hold approximately 15%. This material consisted of peripheral blood, taken 28 days after the second AZD1222 dose. The receptors stem from an adult who received the AZD1222 COVID-19 vaccine.

V is TRBV3-1 (or the pseudogene TRBV3-2) and J is TRBJ2-5; no firm D call. Trimming shortened V by 4 bases and J by 4 bases, and 13 bases separated the two germline ends. In germline, CDR1 is LGHDT, CDR2 YNNKEL (reference sequence). CDR3 length equals 14 residues. The CDR3 DNA sequence: TGTGCCAGCAGCCGTATGCTAGATGGAGAGACCCAGTACTTC. This sequence encodes CASSRMLDGETQYF.

The V and J genes are TRBV15 and TRBJ2-7; tentative D call: TRBD1 (5 bases). The CDR3 has 15 amino acids. V lost 0 bases and J lost 0, with 9 bases in between. CDR1 is LNHNV and CDR2 is YYDKDF in the germline V gene (reference sequence). Here the CDR3 DNA reads TGTGCCACCAGCAGAGATCGCAGGGACTCCTACGAGCAGTACTTC. Amino acids: CATSRDRRDSYEQYF.

The chain recombines TRBV6-2 or TRBV6-3 with TRBJ2-2; 11 bases agree with TRBD2. The germline V gene encodes CDR1 MNHEY and CDR2 SVGEGT. The V and J ends lost 2 bases and 4 bases, in that order; junction bases with no gene match: 6. The CDR3 is 17 residues long. This CDR3 reads CASSYTSGRAITGELFF. CDR3 DNA: TGTGCCAGCAGTTACACTAGCGGGAGAGCAATCACCGGGGAGCTGTTTTTT.

This chain links TRBV13 with TRBJ1-2, with a weak D call TRBD1 (6 bases). This CDR3 is 13 amino acids long. V lost 5 bases, J lost 7 bases, and 14 bases lay in between. The germline gives CDR1 PRHDT, CDR2 FYEKMQ (reference sequence). The CDR3 reads CASSQGGIIGYTF. The CDR3, as DNA: TGTGCCAGCAGCCAAGGGGGGATCATTGGCTACACCTTC.

Comment on this clone: At the DNA level, this CDR3 is encoded by other sequences in the same sample as well. This chain links TRBV3-1 (or the pseudogene TRBV3-2) with TRBJ1-1; D unresolved. From germline, CDR1 is LGHDT and CDR2 YNNKEL (reference sequence). The V end lost 2 bases, the J end lost 0 bases, and 1 base lay between the germline ends. This CDR3 has 12 amino acids. The CDR3 is CASSQLNTEAFF. The CDR3 DNA follows: TGTGCCAGCAGCCAATTGAACACTGAAGCTTTCTTT.

A single count supports this clone. V is TRBV5-8 and J is TRBJ1-2; no definite D call. Germline assignment: CDR1 SGHTS and CDR2 YDEGEE. The CDR3 length is 14 residues. Trimming took 4 bases from V and 5 from J, leaving 15 bases between them. The CDR3 sequence is CASSHEVGYYGYTF. As DNA, the CDR3 is TGTGCCAGCAGCCACGAAGTCGGCTATTATGGCTACACCTTC.

The chain carries TRBV19 and TRBJ2-1; 12 nucleotides line up with TRBD2. CDR1 and CDR2 from the germline V gene are LNHDA and SQIVND (reference sequence). V gave up 8 bases and J gave up 5 bases; unmatched junction bases: 7. There are 15 residues in the CDR3. CDR3 amino acids: CASLPGLAGHNEQFF. As DNA, the CDR3 is TGTGCCAGTCTCCCGGGACTAGCGGGCCACAATGAGCAGTTCTTC.

The chain joins TRBV10-3 to TRBJ1-2, with 7 bases identical to TRBD1. The V gene's germline CDR1 is ENHRY and CDR2 SYGVKD. V lost 6 bases to trimming and J lost 4 bases; unmatched junction nucleotides: 8. This CDR3 comprises 14 residues. CDR3 DNA sequence: TGTGCCATCAGGGAGACAGGGAATAGCTATGGCTACACCTTC. Its protein is CAIRETGNSYGYTF.

The gene calls are TRBV19 and TRBJ2-7, with D perhaps assigned TRBD1 or TRBD2 (5 bases each). The CDR3 is 12 residues long. Germline-derived CDR1 and CDR2 are LNHDA and SQIVND (reference sequence). Trimming cost V 3 bases and J 6 bases, with 9 bases left between them. The CDR3 DNA reads as TGTGCCAGTAGTATTGAGGGGATCGAGCAGTACTTC. Residues: CASSIEGIEQYF.

This chain connects TRBV10-2 to TRBJ2-2; the D is unclear. Germline V gives CDR1 WSHSY, CDR2 SAAADI. The CDR3 sequence is 13 residues long. Between the trimmed V and J ends, which lost 1 base and 8 bases, there was a span of 8 bases. CDR3 in DNA: TGCGCCAGCAGTGAGTTCCATGCTGGGGAGCTGTTTTTT. Translating it yields CASSEFHAGELFF.

The chain links TRBV7-9 to TRBJ2-5; possibly TRBD1 or TRBD2 for D (6 bases each). The CDR3 totals 14 residues. Per germline, CDR1 SEHNR and CDR2 FQNEAQ (reference sequence). V dropped 8 bases and J dropped 5 bases, with 18 bases sitting between them. The CDR3 sequence: CASRVGAGTETQYF. Here the CDR3 DNA reads TGTGCCAGCCGCGTGGGGGCGGGGACGGAGACCCAGTACTTC.

The chain links TRBV5-5 to TRBJ2-7; possible D gene TRBD2, 5 bases. Germline V gives CDR1 SGHKS, CDR2 YYEKEE (reference sequence). The CDR3 consists of 13 residues. The ends were cut back, 1 base at V and 2 bases at J, with 7 bases in the middle. CDR3 DNA sequence: TGTGCCAGCAGCTTGCCTAGCACCTACGAGCAGTACTTC. Protein product: CASSLPSTYEQYF. The full variable domain, completed using reference TRBV5-5 and TRBJ2-7, is DAGVTQSPTHLIKTRGQQVTLRCSPISGHKSVSWYQQVLGQGPQFIFQYYEKEERGRGNFPDRFSARQFPNYSSELNVNALLLGDSALYLCASSLPSTYEQYFGPGTRLTVT.

V gene TRBV6-5 combines with J gene TRBJ2-5; D may be TRBD1 (5 bases). This CDR3 spans 14 amino acids. Germline assignment: CDR1 MNHEY and CDR2 SVGAGI. Trimming removed 7 bases at V and 1 base at J, with 13 bases between. CDR3 sequence: CASTARGAQETQYF. As DNA, the CDR3 is TGTGCCAGCACCGCCCGTGGGGCCCAAGAGACCCAGTACTTC.

V is TRBV24-1 and J is TRBJ1-2; no clear D. The CDR3 covers 12 residues. CDR1 KGHDR and CDR2 SFDVKD come from the germline V gene. Trimming stripped 1 base from V and 6 bases from J, with 5 bases between. For the CDR3, the DNA is TGTGCCACCAGTGATTTTAAGGATGGCTACACCTTC. As protein: CATSDFKDGYTF.

The chain links TRBV6-5 to TRBJ1-4, with a weak D call TRBD1 (6 bases). The CDR3 length is 15 residues. In germline, CDR1 is MNHEY, CDR2 SVGAGI. V shed 5 bases and J shed 8 bases, with 18 bases lying between them. CDR3: CASSPPRGTGEKLFF. Written as DNA, the CDR3 is TGTGCCAGCAGTCCCCCCAGGGGTACGGGAGAAAAACTGTTTTTT.

The V call is TRBV11-3, the J call TRBJ2-1; 10 nucleotides line up with TRBD1. This CDR3 is 15 amino acids long. Germline CDR1 and CDR2: SGHNT and YENEEA. With 5 bases clipped from V and 3 bases from J, the junction kept 4 bases outside the gene matches. This CDR3 is CASSTGQGDYNEQFF. As DNA, the CDR3 is TGTGCCAGCAGCACCGGACAGGGGGACTACAATGAGCAGTTCTTC. Supplemented by reference TRBV11-3 and TRBJ2-1, the full variable domain reads EAGVVQSPRYKIIEKKQPVAFWCNPISGHNTLYWYLQNLGQGPELLIRYENEEAVDDSQLPKDRFSAERLKGVDSTLKIQPAELGDSAVYLCASSTGQGDYNEQFFGPGTRLTVL.

This clone was found once. The rearrangement uses TRBV18 and TRBJ2-5; weak D call: TRBD2 (6 bases). V lost 5 bases to trimming and J lost 1 base, with 8 bases between them. This CDR3 is built from 13 residues. The germline gives CDR1 KGHSH, CDR2 LQKENI. The DNA of the CDR3 is TGTGCCAGCTCATTCGGGAGCCAAGAGACCCAGTACTTC. This gives the protein CASSFGSQETQYF.

The rearrangement uses TRBV19 and TRBJ2-3, with D unresolved. The CDR3 consists of 17 residues. CDR1 is LNHDA, CDR2 SQIVND, per germline (reference sequence). The ends were cut back, 0 bases at V and 4 bases at J, with 17 bases in the middle. The CDR3 here is CASSIDPIGLLPDTQYF. Here the CDR3 DNA reads TGTGCCAGTAGTATAGATCCTATCGGGCTCCTCCCAGATACGCAGTATTTT.

J is TRBJ1-5 and V is TRBV2, with D perhaps TRBD1 (5 bases). V lost 2 bases, J lost 7 bases, and 12 bases lay in between. The CDR3 is 14 residues long. Germline values: CDR1 SNHLY, CDR2 FYNNEI. For the CDR3, the DNA is TGTGCCAGCAGTGAATCCGGGAGGGGCCAGCCCCAGCATTTT. It codes for CASSESGRGQPQHF.

CDR3 nucleotide sequence: TGTGCCAGCAGCCTGGGACAGGTCTCTGGGGCCAACGTCCTGACTTTC. It encodes CASSLGQVSGANVLTF. This chain uses TRBV5-4 with TRBJ2-6; 8 positions agree with TRBD1. From germline, CDR1 is SGHNT and CDR2 YYREEE (reference sequence). V trimming: 4 bases; J trimming: 0 bases; junction bases outside the gene matches: 3. The CDR3 consists of 16 residues. Full variable domain (missing parts from reference TRBV5-4 and TRBJ2-6): ETGVTQSPTHLIKTRGQQVTLRCSSQSGHNTVSWYQQALGQGPQFIFQYYREEENGRGNFPPRFSGLQFPNYSSELNVNALELDDSALYLCASSLGQVSGANVLTFGAGSRLTVL.

This chain joins TRBV18 and TRBJ2-3; D might be TRBD2 (5 bases). Trimming cost V 4 bases and J 1 base, with 15 bases left between them. This CDR3 is 16 amino acids long. CDR1 and CDR2 (germline): KGHSH, LQKENI. The CDR3 DNA reads TGTGCCAGCTCACTGAACCTAGCTCCGGGCACAGATACGCAGTATTTT. Translated, it gives CASSLNLAPGTDTQYF.

The rearrangement links TRBV7-2 to TRBJ2-3; possibly TRBD2 for D (6 bases). The V gene's germline CDR1 is SGHTA and CDR2 FQGNSA. Trimming took 4 bases from V and 5 from J, leaving 13 bases between them. The CDR3 loop spans 14 amino acids. The CDR3: CASSSRWGEDTQYF. CDR3 nucleotide sequence: TGTGCCAGCAGCTCCAGATGGGGGGAAGATACGCAGTATTTT. Using reference TRBV7-2 and TRBJ2-3 for the parts outside the CDR3, the full variable domain is GAGVSQSPSNKVTEKGKDVELRCDPISGHTALYWYRQSLGQGLEFLIYFQGNSAPDKSGLPSDRFSAERTGGSVSTLTIQRTQQEDSAVYLCASSSRWGEDTQYFGPGTRLTVL.

The rearrangement uses TRBV6-5 and TRBJ1-1; D gene uncertain. The CDR3 runs 13 residues. The germline V gene has CDR1 MNHEY and CDR2 SVGAGI. Trimming pared 6 bases from V and 3 bases from J, leaving 11 bases between. The CDR3 loop is CASRVDGYTEAFF. CDR3 nucleotides: TGTGCCAGCAGAGTAGACGGCTACACTGAAGCTTTCTTT.

This clone was detected only a few times. This sequence joins TRBV6-6 and TRBJ1-2; 8 nucleotides match TRBD1. Unmatched junction bases numbered 9, after V lost 4 bases and J lost 8 bases. The CDR3 extends over 14 amino acids. Germline V gene sequence: CDR1 MNHNY, CDR2 SVGAGI (reference sequence). This CDR3 reads CASSSGQGGGGYTF. CDR3 nucleotide sequence: TGTGCCAGCAGTTCAGGACAGGGAGGGGGCGGCTACACCTTC.

V usage is TRBV19 and J usage is TRBJ1-2; weak D call: TRBD1 (6 bases). Germline V gene lookup returns CDR1 LNHDA and CDR2 SQIVND (reference sequence). The CDR3 length is 19 residues. The V end lost 4 bases, the J end lost 7 bases, and 31 bases lay between the germline ends. The CDR3 is CASSTPAGRGTLSIAGYTF. CDR3 bases: TGTGCCAGTAGTACACCTGCTGGGAGGGGGACCTTATCTATCGCTGGCTACACCTTC.

This clone was observed a single time. The chain employs TRBV4-1 and TRBJ2-3; 10 nucleotides align to TRBD2. This CDR3 is built from 17 residues. Germline lookup yields CDR1 MGHRA and CDR2 YSYEKL. Trimming removed 4 bases from V and 4 bases from J; junction bases left unmatched: 11. The CDR3 loop is CASSPVGGAGGPDTQYF. For the CDR3, the DNA is TGCGCCAGCAGCCCGGTCGGGGGAGCGGGGGGGCCAGATACGCAGTATTTT.